This TCR beta chain was documented in a study of T cell responses to AZD1222 COVID-19 vaccine. Study summary: Recipients boosted at about 4 weeks or about 12 weeks are pooled. Study-level points and caveats: Without day 14 samples, only post-peak T cell repertoires were studied. Spike-specific TCR breadth and depth grew following two AZD1222 doses.

Assay used: immunoSEQ multiplex PCR; TCRdb lists only in-frame clones, some missing. The sample holds 120,000 to 150,000 clones, more than 85% seen once. Notes on this clone: Its antigen is still unknown.

The TCR sequence derives from an adult in good health. This specimen was peripheral blood, taken on day 0 of AZD1222 vaccination.

The CDR3 sequence is CAISESGLANEQFF. Written as DNA, the CDR3 is TGTGCCATCAGTGAGTCCGGACTAGCCAATGAGCAGTTCTTC. The rearrangement joins TRBV10-3 to TRBJ2-1; the match to TRBD2 covers 8 bases. V shed 0 bases and J 6 bases; nucleotides not matched to a gene: 1. The CDR3 extends over 14 amino acids. Germline loops: CDR1 ENHRY, CDR2 SYGVKD.